This T cell receptor beta chain is from a study of monozygotic twins with inflammatory bowel disease. Study results and limitations: The results supported no single strong signal or clonotype associated with IBD.

The CDR3 length is 13 residues. Germline values: CDR1 DFQATT, CDR2 SNEGSKA (reference sequence). TCRdb reprocessed the 5' RACE reads and stores each CDR3 protein as one record, lacking DNA. In total, the table holds approximately 330,000 distinct CDR3 sequences. Worth noting for this clonotype: What it binds is unknown.

The TCR was taken from a human donor with ulcerative colitis or Crohn's disease, or a healthy co-twin of an affected twin (not recorded which). Sequencing used blood. The chain employs TRBV20-1 and TRBJ2-3; the TCRdb call, TRBD1, lacks DNA for checking. CDR3 loop: CSIPGRDTDTQYF.